Below, 25 T cell receptor beta chains from the same sample are listed, as sequenced in a study of blood T cell repertoires in COVID-19. TCRdb's copy holds only in-frame clones and misses some; the assay was immunoSEQ multiplex PCR. The data show around 260,000 clones, 86% seen once. Source material: peripheral blood. The source of these receptors is a woman aged 25 to 39 with active or convalescent COVID-19.

Here the CDR3 reads CASSQERAGRGYTF. CDR3 nucleotides: TGCGCCAGCAGCCAAGAGAGGGCAGGTCGTGGCTACACCTTC. The chain recombines TRBV4-1 with TRBJ1-2; D uncertain. The V gene lost 0 bases and the J gene lost 7 bases, with 12 bases spanning the gap. The germline gives CDR1 MGHRA, CDR2 YSYEKL. The CDR3 has 14 residues.

This chain connects TRBV6-5 to TRBJ2-2; D possibly corresponds to TRBD2 (5 bases). This CDR3 spans 14 amino acids. V lost 0 bases and J 7 bases, leaving 9 bases between the germline ends. Germline V gene sequence: CDR1 MNHEY, CDR2 SVGAGI. DNA of the CDR3: TGTGCCAGCAGTTACTCGCCCCGGGGCGGGGAGCTGTTTTTT. Amino acid sequence: CASSYSPRGGELFF.

The rearrangement uses TRBV18 and TRBJ1-6; D possibly corresponds to TRBD1 (6 bases). This CDR3 contains 17 residues. Germline CDR1 is KGHSH and CDR2 is LQKENI. Trimming pared 3 bases from V and 4 bases from J, leaving 16 bases between. CDR3 residues: CASSPHDRKAYNSPLHF. The CDR3 nucleotides are TGTGCCAGCTCACCCCACGACAGGAAAGCGTATAATTCACCCCTCCACTTT.

The chain employs TRBV7-9 and TRBJ1-2; 9 positions agree with TRBD1. Germline CDR1 and CDR2: SEHNR and FQNEAQ (reference sequence). The CDR3 is 14 amino acids. V was pared by 3 bases and J by 6 bases, with 5 bases of the junction left unmatched. This CDR3 is CASSFTGGPHGYTF. The CDR3 DNA is TGTGCCAGCAGCTTTACAGGGGGCCCTCATGGCTACACCTTC.

The V and J genes are TRBV19 and TRBJ1-1, with D uncertain. Between the trimmed V and J ends, which lost 2 bases and 2 bases, there was a span of 6 bases. This CDR3 is built from 13 residues. Germline lookup yields CDR1 LNHDA and CDR2 SQIVND (reference sequence). The CDR3 DNA is TGTGCCAGTAGTATATTAGCTAACACTGAAGCTTTCTTT. It codes for CASSILANTEAFF.

V gene TRBV19 combines with J gene TRBJ2-3; 12 bases are a match to TRBD2. This CDR3 has 16 residues. Looked up from germline, CDR1 is LNHDA and CDR2 is SQIVND (reference sequence). With V trimmed by 8 bases and J by 1 base, 7 bases remained unmatched. CDR3 loop: CASRLAGGQGTDTQYF. Here the CDR3 DNA reads TGTGCCAGTCGGCTAGCGGGGGGGCAGGGCACAGATACGCAGTATTTT.

This sequence joins TRBV29-1 and TRBJ2-2; D is perhaps TRBD2 (6 bases). The germline V and J ends were trimmed by 4 bases and 2 bases, with 14 bases remaining between them. Germline-derived CDR1 and CDR2 are SQVTM and ANQGSEA. The CDR3 covers 15 residues. The CDR3 is CSVGTSRPNTGELFF. The CDR3 coding sequence is TGCAGCGTTGGCACTAGCCGGCCAAACACCGGGGAGCTGTTTTTT.

J is TRBJ1-2 and V is TRBV5-1; 11 bases line up with TRBD1. V trimming: 6 bases; J trimming: 6 bases; junction bases outside the gene matches: 4. The CDR3 has 13 residues. Per the germline V gene, CDR1 is SGHRS and CDR2 is YFSETQ. CDR3 sequence reads: CASTRTGGHGYTF. The CDR3 coding sequence is TGCGCCAGCACCAGGACAGGGGGCCATGGCTACACCTTC.

The chain recombines TRBV7-3 with TRBJ2-3, with 8 bases that match TRBD2. Germline V gives CDR1 SGHTA, CDR2 FQGTGA. V lost 4 bases to trimming and J lost 9 bases; unmatched junction nucleotides: 9. CDR3 length equals 14 residues. CDR3 sequence: CASSSTAGGGTQYF. In DNA, the CDR3 is TGTGCCAGCAGCTCGACCGCGGGGGGAGGAACGCAGTATTTT.

With respect to this clone: Within the sample, other DNA sequences also encode this same CDR3. The chain carries TRBV9 and TRBJ2-7, with 11 bases identical to TRBD1. V dropped 2 bases and J dropped 4; count of bases not matched to a gene: 2. There are 14 residues in the CDR3. Germline-derived CDR1 and CDR2 are SGDLS and YYNGEE. CDR3 in amino acids: CASSVGQGGYEQYF. In DNA form, the CDR3 reads TGTGCCAGCAGCGTGGGACAGGGGGGGTACGAGCAGTACTTC.

The chain recombines TRBV3-1 (or the pseudogene TRBV3-2) with TRBJ2-7; 7 bases map to TRBD1. The V and J ends lost 1 base and 5 bases, in that order; junction bases with no gene match: 8. Germline CDR1 LGHDT, CDR2 YNNKEL (reference sequence). CDR3 length: 15 residues. The CDR3 region has the DNA TGTGCCAGCAGCCAAGCGACAGGGTTGTTGCACGAGCAGTACTTC. Protein sequence: CASSQATGLLHEQYF.

In its sample, this clone was seen once. This chain links TRBV30 with TRBJ1-5; D remains ambiguous. Trimming pared 2 bases from V and 4 bases from J, leaving 9 bases between. The CDR3 extends over 13 amino acids. The germline gives CDR1 GTSNPN, CDR2 SVGIG (reference sequence). CDR3 residues: CAWSLSTNQPQHF. CDR3 nucleotide sequence: TGTGCCTGGAGTCTCAGTACGAATCAGCCCCAGCATTTT.

This clone has a handful of counts. CDR3 in DNA: TGTGCCAGCAGTGTTTGGGGAGAAGAAGATGGCTACACCTTC. Translated: CASSVWGEEDGYTF. The rearrangement joins TRBV25-1 to TRBJ1-2; D unresolved. The V gene lost 4 bases and the J gene lost 6 bases, with 15 bases spanning the gap. Germline CDR1 reads MGHDK; CDR2 reads SYGVNS. This CDR3 region has 14 residues.

This clone was seen a single time. This chain connects TRBV10-3 to TRBJ2-3; a weak D match, TRBD1 (6 bases). This CDR3 spans 15 amino acids. From germline, CDR1 is ENHRY and CDR2 SYGVKD. V gave up 0 bases and J gave up 8 bases, with 15 bases separating them. CDR3 DNA: TGTGCCATCAGTGAGTCGCAAACCAGAGGGGGTACGCAGTATTTT. Its protein product is CAISESQTRGGTQYF.

The rearrangement joins TRBV19 to TRBJ1-6, with unresolved D. Germline V gene lookup returns CDR1 LNHDA and CDR2 SQIVND (reference sequence). This CDR3 region has 19 residues. Trimming removed 3 bases from V and 0 bases from J, with 18 bases in between. The DNA for the CDR3 is TGTGCCAGTAGTATTCCAAATCCAGGCGGGAGCTCCTATAATTCACCCCTCCACTTT. This sequence encodes CASSIPNPGGSSYNSPLHF.

The rearrangement joins TRBV9 to TRBJ1-1; tentative D call: TRBD1 (6 bases). The CDR3 spans 15 residues. Between the trimmed V and J ends, which lost 4 bases and 4 bases, there was a span of 17 bases. Germline CDR1 reads SGDLS; CDR2 reads YYNGEE. The chain's CDR3 is CASSTTGGAGTEAFF. In DNA form, the CDR3 reads TGTGCCAGCAGCACCACTGGGGGGGCAGGCACTGAAGCTTTCTTT. The full variable domain, in which reference TRBV9 and TRBJ1-1 provide the parts outside the CDR3, is DSGVTQTPKHLITATGQRVTLRCSPRSGDLSVYWYQQSLDQGLQFLIQYYNGEERAKGNILERFSAQQFPDLHSELNLSSLELGDSALYFCASSTTGGAGTEAFFGQGTRLTVV.

The gene calls are TRBV4-1 and TRBJ2-1; tentative D call: TRBD1 (7 bases). CDR1 is MGHRA, CDR2 YSYEKL, per germline. V lost 0 bases, J lost 12 bases, and 18 bases lay in between. This CDR3 comprises 15 residues. CDR3 residues: CASSQDQGGGVWQFF. For the CDR3, the DNA is TGCGCCAGCAGCCAAGATCAGGGGGGTGGGGTCTGGCAGTTCTTC.

V is TRBV30 and J is TRBJ2-5, with 16 bases aligning to TRBD2. The CDR3 totals 19 residues. Germline loops: CDR1 GTSNPN, CDR2 SVGIG (reference sequence). V was clipped by 3 bases and J by 5 bases; unmatched bases: 15. The CDR3 sequence: CAWRDSGTSGGAVGETQYF. DNA for the CDR3: TGTGCCTGGAGGGATTCCGGGACTAGCGGGGGGGCTGTAGGGGAGACCCAGTACTTC.

The rearrangement joins TRBV4-3 to TRBJ1-4; 7 bases fit TRBD1. Germline V gene data show CDR1 as LGHNA and CDR2 as YSLEER. Losses at the gene ends were 4 bases for V and 5 bases for J; bases not matched to a gene: 7. This CDR3 has 15 residues. The CDR3 spells CASSLTGAPNEKLFF. The CDR3 DNA reads TGCGCCAGCAGCCTAACAGGGGCCCCAAATGAAAAACTGTTTTTT.

The rearrangement links TRBV28 to TRBJ2-3; 9 bases match TRBD2. V shed 5 bases and J 6 bases; nucleotides not matched to a gene: 9. This CDR3 is 15 amino acids long. The V gene's germline CDR1 is MDHEN and CDR2 SYDVKM. The CDR3 nucleotides read TGTGCCAGCAGTCTTAGCGGGGGTTTTAGTGATACGCAGTATTTT. Translating it yields CASSLSGGFSDTQYF.

CDR3 sequence (DNA): TGTGCCAGCAGCGTCTCCCGGGGAGAGGTTACTGGAAACACCATATATTTT. Its protein product is CASSVSRGEVTGNTIYF. This chain joins TRBV9 and TRBJ1-3; no clear D. Trimming removed 2 bases from V and 2 bases from J, with 17 bases in between. The CDR3 is 17 amino acids. Germline V gene sequence: CDR1 SGDLS, CDR2 YYNGEE. The whole variable domain, remainder taken from reference TRBV9 and TRBJ1-3, is DSGVTQTPKHLITATGQRVTLRCSPRSGDLSVYWYQQSLDQGLQFLIQYYNGEERAKGNILERFSAQQFPDLHSELNLSSLELGDSALYFCASSVSRGEVTGNTIYFGEGSWLTVV.

V usage is TRBV5-6 and J usage is TRBJ2-7; D possibly corresponds to TRBD1 (6 bases). Germline loops: CDR1 SGHDT, CDR2 YYEEEE. The V end lost 5 bases, the J end lost 4 bases, and 19 bases lay between the germline ends. The CDR3 extends over 15 amino acids. CDR3 sequence: CASSGAGTFSYEQYF. The DNA for the CDR3 is TGTGCCAGCAGTGGGGCCGGGACATTCTCGTACGAGCAGTACTTC. Combining the CDR3 with reference TRBV5-6 and TRBJ2-7 gives the whole variable domain DAGVTQSPTHLIKTRGQQVTLRCSPKSGHDTVSWYQQALGQGPQFIFQYYEEEERQRGNFPDRFSGHQFPNYSSELNVNALLLGDSALYLCASSGAGTFSYEQYFGPGTRLTVT.

The J gene is TRBJ2-3, the V gene TRBV4-1; 9 positions match TRBD2. The CDR3 has 17 amino acids. The germline gives CDR1 MGHRA, CDR2 YSYEKL. The trim removed 0 bases at V and 2 bases at J, leaving 6 bases unmatched. CDR3 bases: TGCGCCAGCAGCCAAGATGGCAGCGGGGGGCCCACAGATACGCAGTATTTT. It specifies CASSQDGSGGPTDTQYF.

The chain couples TRBV5-6 to TRBJ2-2; D might be TRBD1 (5 bases). This CDR3 contains 17 residues. Germline V lookup: CDR1 SGHDT, CDR2 YYEEEE. Trimming left V 0 bases short and J 2 bases short, with 14 bases between. The CDR3 loop reads CASSLGAGPLNTGELFF. The DNA of the CDR3 is TGTGCCAGCAGCTTGGGGGCAGGGCCCTTAAACACCGGGGAGCTGTTTTTT.

The chain links TRBV28 to TRBJ1-2; 8 bases map to TRBD1. The germline gives CDR1 MDHEN, CDR2 SYDVKM. Trimming took 6 bases from V and 2 from J; bases not matched to a gene: 11. CDR3 length equals 16 residues. The CDR3 DNA sequence: TGTGCCAGCAGCAACGACAGGGGCAGGACGAACTATGGCTACACCTTC. This gives the protein CASSNDRGRTNYGYTF.